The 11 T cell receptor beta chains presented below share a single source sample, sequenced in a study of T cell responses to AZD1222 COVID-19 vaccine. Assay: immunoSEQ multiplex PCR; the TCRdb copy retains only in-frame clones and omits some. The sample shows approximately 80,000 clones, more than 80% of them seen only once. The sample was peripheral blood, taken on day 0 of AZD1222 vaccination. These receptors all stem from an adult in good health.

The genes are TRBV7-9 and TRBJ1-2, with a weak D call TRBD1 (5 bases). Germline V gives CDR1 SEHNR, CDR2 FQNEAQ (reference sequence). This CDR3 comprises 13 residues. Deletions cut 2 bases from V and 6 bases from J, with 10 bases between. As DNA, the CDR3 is TGTGCCAGCAGCTTACATGGGGGAGATGGCTACACCTTC. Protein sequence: CASSLHGGDGYTF.

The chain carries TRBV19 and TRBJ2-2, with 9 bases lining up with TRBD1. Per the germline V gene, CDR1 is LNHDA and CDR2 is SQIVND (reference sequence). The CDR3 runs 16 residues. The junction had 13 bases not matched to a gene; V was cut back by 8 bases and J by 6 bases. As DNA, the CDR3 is TGTGCCAGTTGGGGGCTGGACAGGGGTGGGGCCGGGGAGCTGTTTTTT. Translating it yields CASWGLDRGGAGELFF.

Written as DNA, the CDR3 is TGTGCCAGCAGTGAAGTATATCGACAGGGGAATTCACCCCTCCACTTT. Encoded protein: CASSEVYRQGNSPLHF. The chain is built from TRBV2 and TRBJ1-6, with 8 bases fitting TRBD1. The V gene end was trimmed by 1 base and the J gene end by 7 bases; junction bases not matched to a gene: 6. This CDR3 contains 16 residues. The germline gives CDR1 SNHLY, CDR2 FYNNEI.

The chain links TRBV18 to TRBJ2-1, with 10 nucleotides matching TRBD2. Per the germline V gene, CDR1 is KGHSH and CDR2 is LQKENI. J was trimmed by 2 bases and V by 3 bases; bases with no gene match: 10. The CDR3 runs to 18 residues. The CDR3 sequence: CASSPPGIAGGTYNEQFF. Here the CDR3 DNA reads TGTGCCAGCTCACCTCCCGGAATAGCGGGGGGTACCTACAATGAGCAGTTCTTC.

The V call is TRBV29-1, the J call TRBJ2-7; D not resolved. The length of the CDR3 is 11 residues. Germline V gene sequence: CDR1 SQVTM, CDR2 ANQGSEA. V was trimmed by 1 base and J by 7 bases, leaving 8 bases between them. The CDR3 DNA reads TGCAGCGTTGAAGCCCTGGGGGAGCAGTACTTC. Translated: CSVEALGEQYF.

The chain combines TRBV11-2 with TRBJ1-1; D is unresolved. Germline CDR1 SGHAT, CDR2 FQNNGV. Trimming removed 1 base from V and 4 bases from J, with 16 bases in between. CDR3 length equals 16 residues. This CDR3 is CASSLAIPGKGTEAFF. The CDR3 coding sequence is TGTGCCAGCAGCTTAGCTATTCCGGGAAAGGGCACTGAAGCTTTCTTT.

The CDR3 here is CASSPPSSYEQYF. In DNA, the CDR3 is TGTGCCAGCAGCCCTCCCAGTTCCTACGAGCAGTACTTC. The chain combines TRBV9 with TRBJ2-7; D remains unclear. V gave up 4 bases and J gave up 1 base, with 9 bases separating them. CDR3 length: 13 residues. Per germline, CDR1 SGDLS and CDR2 YYNGEE.

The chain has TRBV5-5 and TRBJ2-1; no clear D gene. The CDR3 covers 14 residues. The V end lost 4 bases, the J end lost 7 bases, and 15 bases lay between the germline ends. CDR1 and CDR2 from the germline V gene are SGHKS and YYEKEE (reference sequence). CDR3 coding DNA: TGTGCCAGCAGCCACGTTGGCAGCTTGAATGAGCAGTTCTTC. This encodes CASSHVGSLNEQFF.

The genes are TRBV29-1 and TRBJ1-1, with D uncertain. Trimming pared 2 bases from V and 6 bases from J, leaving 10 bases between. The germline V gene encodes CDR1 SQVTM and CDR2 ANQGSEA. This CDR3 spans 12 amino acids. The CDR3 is CSVERGSPEAFF. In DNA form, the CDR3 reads TGCAGCGTTGAACGAGGCAGCCCTGAAGCTTTCTTT. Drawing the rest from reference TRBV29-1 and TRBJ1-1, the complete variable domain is SAVISQKPSRDICQRGTSLTIQCQVDSQVTMMFWYRQQPGQSLTLIATANQGSEATYESGFVIDKFPISRPNLTFSTLTVSNMSPEDSSIYLCSVERGSPEAFFGQGTRLTVV.

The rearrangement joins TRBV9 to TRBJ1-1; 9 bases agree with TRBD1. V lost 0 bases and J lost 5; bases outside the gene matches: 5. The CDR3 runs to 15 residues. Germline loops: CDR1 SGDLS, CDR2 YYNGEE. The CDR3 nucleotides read TGTGCCAGCAGCGTAGCGGGACAGGGAGGGACTGAAGCTTTCTTT. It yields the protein CASSVAGQGGTEAFF. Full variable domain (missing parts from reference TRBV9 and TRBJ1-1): DSGVTQTPKHLITATGQRVTLRCSPRSGDLSVYWYQQSLDQGLQFLIQYYNGEERAKGNILERFSAQQFPDLHSELNLSSLELGDSALYFCASSVAGQGGTEAFFGQGTRLTVV.

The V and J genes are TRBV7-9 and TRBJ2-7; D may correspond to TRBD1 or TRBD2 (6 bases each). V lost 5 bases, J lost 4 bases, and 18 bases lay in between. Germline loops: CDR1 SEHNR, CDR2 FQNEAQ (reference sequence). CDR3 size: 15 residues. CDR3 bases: TGTGCCAGCAGCCTTGTCCGGGGGCTAACGTACGAGCAGTACTTC. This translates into CASSLVRGLTYEQYF.